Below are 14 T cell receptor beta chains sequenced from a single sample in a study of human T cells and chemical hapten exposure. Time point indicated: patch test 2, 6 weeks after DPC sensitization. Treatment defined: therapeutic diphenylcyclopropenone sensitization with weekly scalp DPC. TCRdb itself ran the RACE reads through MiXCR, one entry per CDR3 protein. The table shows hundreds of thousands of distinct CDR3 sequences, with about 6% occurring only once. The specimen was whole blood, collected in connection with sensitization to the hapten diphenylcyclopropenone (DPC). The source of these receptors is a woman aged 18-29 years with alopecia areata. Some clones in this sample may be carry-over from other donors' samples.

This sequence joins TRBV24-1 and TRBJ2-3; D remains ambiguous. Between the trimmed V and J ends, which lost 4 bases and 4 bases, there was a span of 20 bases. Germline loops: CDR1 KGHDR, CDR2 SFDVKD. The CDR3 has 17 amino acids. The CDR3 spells CATSDRPRGYWADTQYF. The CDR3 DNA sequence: TGTGCCACCAGTGACCGCCCCCGAGGATACTGGGCAGATACGCAGTATTTT.

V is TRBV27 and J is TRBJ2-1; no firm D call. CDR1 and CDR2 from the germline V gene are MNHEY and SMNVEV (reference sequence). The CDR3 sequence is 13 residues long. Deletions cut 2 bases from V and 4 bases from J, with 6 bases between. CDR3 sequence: CASSLQFYNEQFF. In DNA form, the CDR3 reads TGTGCCAGCAGTTTACAGTTTTACAATGAGCAGTTCTTC.

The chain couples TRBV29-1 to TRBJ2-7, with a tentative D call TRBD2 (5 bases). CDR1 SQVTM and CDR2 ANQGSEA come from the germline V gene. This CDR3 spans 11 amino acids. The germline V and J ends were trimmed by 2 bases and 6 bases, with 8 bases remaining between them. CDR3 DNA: TGCAGCGTTGAATTTCGGGGCGAGCAGTACTTC. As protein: CSVEFRGEQYF.

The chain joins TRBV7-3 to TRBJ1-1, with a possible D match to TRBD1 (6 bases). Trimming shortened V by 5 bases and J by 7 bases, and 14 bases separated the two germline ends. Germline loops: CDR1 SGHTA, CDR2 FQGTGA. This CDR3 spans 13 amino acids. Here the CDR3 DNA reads TGTGCCAGCAGCCCCCCGGGGGGCGATGAAGCTTTCTTT. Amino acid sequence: CASSPPGGDEAFF.

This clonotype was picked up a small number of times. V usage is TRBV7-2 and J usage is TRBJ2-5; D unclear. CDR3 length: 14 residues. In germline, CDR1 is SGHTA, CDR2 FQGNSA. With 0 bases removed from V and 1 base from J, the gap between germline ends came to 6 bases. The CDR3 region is CASSLARLQETQYF. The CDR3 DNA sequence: TGTGCCAGCAGCTTAGCGCGACTCCAAGAGACCCAGTACTTC.

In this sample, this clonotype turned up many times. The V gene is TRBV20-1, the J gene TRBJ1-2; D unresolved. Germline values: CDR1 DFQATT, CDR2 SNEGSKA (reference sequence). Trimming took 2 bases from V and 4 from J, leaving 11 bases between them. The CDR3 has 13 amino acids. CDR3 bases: TGCAGTGCTAGAAGCAGTGTGGGCTATGGCTACACCTTC. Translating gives CSARSSVGYGYTF.

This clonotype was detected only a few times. The CDR3 loop reads CASSQVGQEGHEQFF. As DNA, the CDR3 is TGTGCCAGCAGCCAAGTAGGACAGGAAGGGCATGAGCAGTTCTTC. The J gene is TRBJ2-1, the V gene TRBV5-6, with TRBD1 identical over 7 bases. There are 15 residues in the CDR3. The germline V gene has CDR1 SGHDT and CDR2 YYEEEE. Trimming took 4 bases from V and 8 from J; bases not matched to a gene: 12.

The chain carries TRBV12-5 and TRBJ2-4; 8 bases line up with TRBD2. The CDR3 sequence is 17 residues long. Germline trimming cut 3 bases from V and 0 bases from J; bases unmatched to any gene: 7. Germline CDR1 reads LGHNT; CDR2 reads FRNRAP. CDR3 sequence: CASGFQAGGVAKNIQYF. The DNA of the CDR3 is TGTGCTAGTGGTTTTCAGGCGGGGGGCGTAGCCAAAAACATTCAGTACTTC.

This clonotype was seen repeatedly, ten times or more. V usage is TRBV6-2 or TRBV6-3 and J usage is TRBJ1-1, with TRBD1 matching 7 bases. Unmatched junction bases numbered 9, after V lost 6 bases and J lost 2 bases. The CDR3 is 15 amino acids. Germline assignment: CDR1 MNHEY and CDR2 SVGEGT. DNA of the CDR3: TGTGCCAGCAGGCAATCCGGGACAGTAAACACTGAAGCTTTCTTT. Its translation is CASRQSGTVNTEAFF.

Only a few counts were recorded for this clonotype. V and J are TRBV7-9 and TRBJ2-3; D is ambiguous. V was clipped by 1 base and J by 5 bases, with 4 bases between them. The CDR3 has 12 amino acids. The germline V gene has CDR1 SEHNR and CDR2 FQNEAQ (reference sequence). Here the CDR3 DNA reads TGTGCCAGCAGCTTAGTAATAGATACGCAGTATTTT. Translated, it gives CASSLVIDTQYF.

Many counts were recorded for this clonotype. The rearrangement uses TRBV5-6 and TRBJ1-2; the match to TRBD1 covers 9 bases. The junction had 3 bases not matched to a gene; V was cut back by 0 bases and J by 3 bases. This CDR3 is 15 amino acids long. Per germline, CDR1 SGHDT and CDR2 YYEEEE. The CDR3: CASSLGTGVDYGYTF. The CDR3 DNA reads TGTGCCAGCAGCTTGGGGACAGGGGTAGACTATGGCTACACCTTC.

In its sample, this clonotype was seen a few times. The chain's CDR3 is CASTGGLVYEQFF. The CDR3 bases are TGTGCCAGCACTGGGGGGCTAGTCTATGAGCAGTTCTTC. V and J are TRBV6-2 or TRBV6-3 and TRBJ2-1; D may match TRBD1 or TRBD2 (6 bases each). Germline CDR1 reads MNHEY; CDR2 reads SVGEGT. Trimming removed 7 bases from V and 8 bases from J, with 15 bases in between. The CDR3 runs 13 residues.

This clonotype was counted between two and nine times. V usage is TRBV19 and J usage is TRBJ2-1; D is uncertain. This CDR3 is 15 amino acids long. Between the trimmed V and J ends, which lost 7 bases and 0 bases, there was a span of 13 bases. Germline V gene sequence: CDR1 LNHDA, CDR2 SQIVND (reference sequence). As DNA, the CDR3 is TGTGCCAGTACCTTAGACTCGAGCTCCTACAATGAGCAGTTCTTC. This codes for CASTLDSSSYNEQFF.

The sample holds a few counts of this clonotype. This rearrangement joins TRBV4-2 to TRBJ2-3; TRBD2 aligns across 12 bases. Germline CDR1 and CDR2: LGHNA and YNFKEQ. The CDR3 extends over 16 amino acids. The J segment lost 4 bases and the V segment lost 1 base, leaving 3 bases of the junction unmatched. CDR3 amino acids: CASSQGLAGGADTQYF. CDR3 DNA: TGTGCCAGCAGCCAAGGGCTAGCGGGGGGGGCAGATACGCAGTATTTT.